The sequence of this TCR beta chain was determined in a study of Graves' ophthalmopathy and Graves' hyperthyroidism. Overall study results and limits: A majority of expanded thyroid clonotypes exceeding 0.001 frequency were likewise present in blood. Using 13 signatures, a model distinguished ophthalmopathy from stable hyperthyroidism, reaching about 85% sensitivity and approximately 80% specificity.

In germline, CDR1 is LNHDA, CDR2 SQIVND (reference sequence). V was trimmed by 6 bases and J by 0 bases, leaving 9 bases between them. There are 14 residues in the CDR3. As the template, RNA transcripts were used to amplify TCR beta CDR3 regions. First-round RT-PCR relied on HTBI primers, and a second-round multiplex PCR came next. A single record per CDR3 protein comes from TCRdb applying MiXCR to the multiplex PCR reads. The sample lists almost 750,000 distinct CDR3 sequences, roughly 40% occurring once. Researchers turned away patients with other autoimmune diseases, uncontrolled infections, pregnancy or lactation. Only a few counts were recorded for this clonotype. Its matching antigen is unknown.

The chain uses TRBV19 and TRBJ1-5, with D unresolved. The specimen sequenced was peripheral blood. The clonotype was recovered from an adult man with Graves' ophthalmopathy. CDR3 nucleotides: TGTGCCAGTAGGTCGACGGGTAGCAATCAGCCCCAGCATTTT. It encodes CASRSTGSNQPQHF.